The TCR beta chain under discussion was sequenced for a study of tumor-infiltrating lymphocytes in oesophageal squamous cell carcinoma. The CDR3 length is 12 residues. Looked up from germline, CDR1 is SEHNR and CDR2 is FQNEAQ (reference sequence). TCRdb re-analysed the PCR reads in MiXCR, keeping a single row per CDR3 protein. Among about 9,600 distinct CDR3 sequences listed, approximately 59% were seen once. The receptor comes from a female donor with esophageal squamous cell carcinoma. The V gene is TRBV7-9, the J gene TRBJ1-1; either TRBD1 or TRBD2 may fit D (5 bases each). The DNA end favors TRBJ2-7, so the J call may be wrong. Sequencing input: esophageal tumor tissue. This chain's CDR3 is CASTYARGEQYF. CDR3 bases: TGTGCCAGCACCTACGCGAGGGGAGAGCAGTACTTC.